A single sample gave rise to the 29 T cell receptor beta chains below, sequenced in a study of cytomegalovirus exposure and HLA in healthy donors (dated by TCRdb to 2016 to 2017). The library came from the immunoSEQ multiplex PCR assay. For the multiplex PCR, a mixture combining 60 forward primers for TCR Vbeta segments and 13 reverse primers for TCR Jbeta segments was used. TCRdb's version of the immuneACCESS table is confined to in-frame rearrangements and falls short of the full clone set. An unresolved V gene accounts for under half of the shortfall where checked; the remainder is of unknown origin. The sample includes 150,000 to 200,000 clones, with around 80% observed a single time. The top ten constitute 3.5% to 4.5% of the sample. Material for sequencing was PBMCs. The origin of the receptors is a woman aged 55-75 years in good health and CMV-seropositive.

This clone has just one count. The chain uses TRBV4-3 and TRBJ2-3; 7 bases are shared with TRBD2. The junction had 11 bases not matched to a gene; V was cut back by 2 bases and J by 3 bases. Germline assignment: CDR1 LGHNA and CDR2 YSLEER. The CDR3 is 17 amino acids. Written as DNA, the CDR3 is TGCGCCAGCAGCCAATTCACGCGGGGGTCGGGAACAGATACGCAGTATTTT. Its translation: CASSQFTRGSGTDTQYF.

This clone has just a few counts. This chain links TRBV27 with TRBJ1-4; D is uncertain. Germline loops: CDR1 MNHEY, CDR2 SMNVEV (reference sequence). The CDR3 is 16 residues long. V gave up 2 bases and J gave up 1 base, with 11 bases separating them. The CDR3 bases are TGTGCCAGCAGTTTAACGGTTGCGAGAACTAATGAAAAACTGTTTTTT. Translated, it gives CASSLTVARTNEKLFF. The complete variable domain, with remaining parts taken from reference TRBV27 and TRBJ1-4, reads EAQVTQNPRYLITVTGKKLTVTCSQNMNHEYMSWYRQDPGLGLRQIYYSMNVEVTDKGDVPEGYKVSRKEKRNFPLILESPSPNQTSLYFCASSLTVARTNEKLFFGSGTQLSVL.

The rearrangement joins TRBV5-1 to TRBJ2-1; TRBD1 might be the D (6 bases). Per the germline V gene, CDR1 is SGHRS and CDR2 is YFSETQ. V was pared by 3 bases and J by 5 bases, with 9 bases between. The CDR3 covers 13 residues. This chain's CDR3 is CASSSGTNNEQFF. The CDR3, as DNA: TGCGCCAGCAGCTCCGGGACAAACAATGAGCAGTTCTTC.

The V call is TRBV6-1, the J call TRBJ2-5, with D perhaps TRBD2 (6 bases). V lost 7 bases to trimming and J lost 5 bases, with 14 bases between them. The germline V gene has CDR1 MNHNS and CDR2 SASEGT. The CDR3 spans 13 residues. CDR3 region: CASTAGLLETQYF. CDR3 in DNA: TGTGCCAGCACCGCGGGACTTTTGGAGACCCAGTACTTC.

This chain joins TRBV27 and TRBJ1-2; D is undetermined. The CDR3 has 13 residues. Per germline, CDR1 MNHEY and CDR2 SMNVEV (reference sequence). V dropped 3 bases and J dropped 8 bases, with 13 bases sitting between them. The CDR3, as DNA: TGTGCCAGCAGTTTTAGAGGGTTGGTCGGCTACACCTTC. Protein sequence: CASSFRGLVGYTF.

This chain uses TRBV15 with TRBJ1-4; 7 bases are shared with TRBD1. Germline lookup yields CDR1 LNHNV and CDR2 YYDKDF (reference sequence). Trimming removed 1 base from V and 6 bases from J; junction bases left unmatched: 11. The CDR3 runs 17 residues. Here the CDR3 reads CATSRARQGGIHEKLFF. In DNA form, the CDR3 reads TGTGCCACCAGCAGAGCGCGACAGGGTGGGATTCATGAAAAACTGTTTTTT.

The V and J genes are TRBV28 and TRBJ2-2; tentatively, D is TRBD1 (5 bases). Trimming removed 10 bases at V and 1 base at J, with 7 bases between. Germline CDR1 is MDHEN and CDR2 is SYDVKM. CDR3 length equals 12 residues. CDR3 in DNA: TGTGCCACCGGACAGAACACCGGGGAGCTGTTTTTT. It specifies CATGQNTGELFF. Supplemented by reference TRBV28 and TRBJ2-2, the full variable domain reads DVKVTQSSRYLVKRTGEKVFLECVQDMDHENMFWYRQDPGLGLRLIYFSYDVKMKEKGDIPEGYSVSREKKERFSLILESASTNQTSMYLCATGQNTGELFFGEGSRLTVL.

The chain joins TRBV6-5 to TRBJ2-2; TRBD2 aligns across 14 bases. Germline loops: CDR1 MNHEY, CDR2 SVGAGI. The CDR3 contains 15 residues. V dropped 6 bases and J dropped 4; count of bases not matched to a gene: 1. This CDR3 reads CASSGLAGGTGELFF. The CDR3 DNA sequence: TGTGCCAGCAGCGGACTAGCGGGAGGCACCGGGGAGCTGTTTTTT.

The chain links TRBV28 to TRBJ1-1; no reliable D call. The CDR3 extends over 15 amino acids. The V and J ends lost 1 base and 4 bases respectively, with 13 bases between them. Germline CDR1 MDHEN, CDR2 SYDVKM. CDR3 sequence (DNA): TGTGCCAGCAGTTTATTTACTCCGGGTTTCACTGAAGCTTTCTTT. Residues: CASSLFTPGFTEAFF. Full variable domain (rest looked up from reference TRBV28 and TRBJ1-1): DVKVTQSSRYLVKRTGEKVFLECVQDMDHENMFWYRQDPGLGLRLIYFSYDVKMKEKGDIPEGYSVSREKKERFSLILESASTNQTSMYLCASSLFTPGFTEAFFGQGTRLTVV.

The V gene is TRBV7-9, the J gene TRBJ1-2; 7 positions match TRBD1. This CDR3 region has 13 residues. The germline CDR1 and CDR2 sequences are SEHNR and FQNEAQ (reference sequence). Losses at the gene ends were 5 bases for V and 0 bases for J; bases not matched to a gene: 0. The CDR3 DNA follows: TGTGCCAGCAGCGGACAGGCTAACTATGGCTACACCTTC. This encodes CASSGQANYGYTF.

Points on this clone: The conserved phenylalanine or tryptophan normally closing the CDR3 is absent here, so this likely arose from a read error. This chain uses TRBV6-1 with TRBJ1-2, with 9 bases matching TRBD1. The J segment lost 2 bases and the V segment lost 2 bases, leaving 3 bases of the junction unmatched. Per the germline V gene, CDR1 is MNHNS and CDR2 is SASEGT. This CDR3 is 15 amino acids long. The CDR3 nucleotides read TGTGCCAGCAGTGAAACGGGACAGGGCAACTATGGCTACACCCTC. The encoded protein is CASSETGQGNYGYTL.

Regarding this clone: An end of the junction does not agree with germline; a read error may underlie this. The V call is TRBV28, the J call TRBJ2-7; perhaps TRBD2 as D (6 bases). The CDR3 sequence is 14 residues long. Per germline, CDR1 MDHEN and CDR2 SYDVKM. For the CDR3, the DNA is TGTGCCAGCAGTTTGGCCGGGAGCTCCCACGAGCAGTACTTC. It translates to CASSLAGSSHEQYF.

This rearrangement joins TRBV28 to TRBJ2-3; 7 bases map to TRBD2. Per the germline V gene, CDR1 is MDHEN and CDR2 is SYDVKM. This CDR3 is 13 amino acids long. The V gene end was trimmed by 8 bases and the J gene end by 7 bases; junction bases not matched to a gene: 9. The CDR3 nucleotides read TGTGCCAGCTTCTCGCCTAGCGGTAATACGCAGTATTTT. Translation gives CASFSPSGNTQYF.

J is TRBJ1-5 and V is TRBV27; TRBD1 matches at 8 bases. Germline V lookup: CDR1 MNHEY, CDR2 SMNVEV (reference sequence). The V segment lost 5 bases and the J segment 4 bases; nucleotides outside the gene matches: 7. The CDR3 has 15 residues. The CDR3 is CASSQGTGPNQPQHF. In DNA, the CDR3 is TGTGCCAGCAGTCAGGGGACAGGACCAAATCAGCCCCAGCATTTT.

J is TRBJ1-6 and V is TRBV5-6, with TRBD1 matching 9 bases. Per the germline V gene, CDR1 is SGHDT and CDR2 is YYEEEE. CDR3 length: 13 residues. Germline trimming cut 5 bases from V and 10 bases from J; bases unmatched to any gene: 4. The CDR3 DNA sequence: TGTGCCAGCAGGGGGACAGGGCTATCACCCCTCCACTTT. Its protein product is CASRGTGLSPLHF.

The chain joins TRBV5-6 to TRBJ1-4; 8 nucleotides align to TRBD1. J gave up 7 bases and V 3 bases, and 5 bases lay outside the gene matches. The CDR3 consists of 14 residues. CDR1 is SGHDT, CDR2 YYEEEE, per germline. The CDR3 protein is CASSSDRGGEKLFF. In DNA, the CDR3 is TGTGCCAGCAGCTCTGACAGGGGTGGTGAAAAACTGTTTTTT. Drawing the rest from reference TRBV5-6 and TRBJ1-4, the complete variable domain is DAGVTQSPTHLIKTRGQQVTLRCSPKSGHDTVSWYQQALGQGPQFIFQYYEEEERQRGNFPDRFSGHQFPNYSSELNVNALLLGDSALYLCASSSDRGGEKLFFGSGTQLSVL.

The rearrangement uses TRBV2 and TRBJ1-5; no definite D call. Per germline, CDR1 SNHLY and CDR2 FYNNEI. V was shortened by 6 bases and J by 0 bases, with 9 bases between the two germline ends. The CDR3 length is 14 residues. The CDR3 spells CASRELYSNQPQHF. The CDR3 DNA is TGTGCCAGCAGGGAACTTTATAGCAATCAGCCCCAGCATTTT.

The rearrangement joins TRBV30 to TRBJ2-4; a weak D match, TRBD1 (5 bases). This CDR3 has 12 residues. The V end was cut by 4 bases, the J end by 5 bases, with 9 bases between. Germline loops: CDR1 GTSNPN, CDR2 SVGIG (reference sequence). The CDR3 reads CAWTGAENIQYF. Written as DNA, the CDR3 is TGTGCCTGGACTGGGGCTGAAAACATTCAGTACTTC.

The J gene is TRBJ1-5, the V gene TRBV2, with D hard to call. The CDR3 runs 14 residues. Germline CDR1 SNHLY, CDR2 FYNNEI. Trimming removed 2 bases from V and 9 bases from J, with 14 bases in between. The CDR3 nucleotides are TGTGCCAGCAGTGAAATAACAGCCCATGGGCCCCAGCATTTT. It yields the protein CASSEITAHGPQHF. The whole variable domain, filled in from reference TRBV2 and TRBJ1-5, reads EPEVTQTPSHQVTQMGQEVILRCVPISNHLYFYWYRQILGQKVEFLVSFYNNEISEKSEIFDDQFSVERPDGSNFTLKIRSTKLEDSAMYFCASSEITAHGPQHFGDGTRLSIL.

The chain links TRBV5-6 to TRBJ1-5; D possibly corresponds to TRBD1 (6 bases). Germline V CDR1 and CDR2: SGHDT, YYEEEE. The CDR3 spans 15 residues. With 7 bases removed from V and 5 bases from J, the gap between germline ends came to 19 bases. The CDR3: CASRNRRTVHQPQHF. CDR3 DNA: TGTGCCAGCCGCAACCGGCGGACAGTTCATCAGCCCCAGCATTTT.

As for this clone: The sample contains more than one DNA sequence encoding this CDR3. The chain joins TRBV2 to TRBJ1-5; D is uncertain. CDR1 SNHLY and CDR2 FYNNEI come from the germline V gene. The V end was cut by 5 bases, the J end by 4 bases, with 6 bases between. The CDR3 length is 12 residues. CDR3 amino acids: CASSFRNQPQHF. DNA for the CDR3: TGTGCCAGCAGTTTCAGGAATCAGCCCCAGCATTTT.

This chain connects TRBV6-1 to TRBJ1-2; 7 bases line up with TRBD1. This CDR3 is built from 14 residues. Per germline, CDR1 MNHNS and CDR2 SASEGT. V lost 6 bases to trimming and J lost 0 bases; unmatched junction nucleotides: 4. CDR3 nucleotides: TGTGCCAGCAGGCCGGGACAGTCTAACTATGGCTACACCTTC. Translated, it gives CASRPGQSNYGYTF.

This chain connects TRBV27 to TRBJ2-1, with 9 bases identical to TRBD1. Germline CDR1 is MNHEY and CDR2 is SMNVEV (reference sequence). The CDR3 is 14 residues long. Trimming took 3 bases from V and 8 from J; bases not matched to a gene: 5. Here the CDR3 reads CASSLGDRVDEQFF. The CDR3 region has the DNA TGTGCCAGCAGTTTGGGGGACAGGGTTGATGAGCAGTTCTTC.

The V call is TRBV5-1, the J call TRBJ2-3; D is unclear. Germline V gene data show CDR1 as SGHRS and CDR2 as YFSETQ. V lost 0 bases and J 2 bases, leaving 10 bases between the germline ends. The CDR3 spans 15 residues. The CDR3 is CASSLATTPTDTQYF. The CDR3 nucleotides are TGCGCCAGCAGCTTGGCCACTACCCCCACAGATACGCAGTATTTT.

This clone was counted a single time. The DNA of the CDR3 is TGTGCCTGGACAGTGGTCACAGATACGCAGTATTTT. Its translation is CAWTVVTDTQYF. The chain is built from TRBV30 and TRBJ2-3; D is undetermined. V lost 4 bases to trimming and J lost 2 bases, with 7 bases between them. In germline, CDR1 is GTSNPN, CDR2 SVGIG (reference sequence). CDR3 size: 12 residues. Full variable domain (rest looked up from reference TRBV30 and TRBJ2-3): SQTIHQWPATLVQPVGSPLSLECTVEGTSNPNLYWYRQAAGRGLQLLFYSVGIGQISSEVPQNLSASRPQDRQFILSSKKLLLSDSGFYLCAWTVVTDTQYFGPGTRLTVL.

This clone appeared a few times. In DNA form, the CDR3 reads TGTGCCAGCAGTCCGGAGGGATTTCAGCCCCAGCATTTT. Its translation: CASSPEGFQPQHF. This chain links TRBV27 with TRBJ1-5; D gene unclear. The CDR3 consists of 13 residues. Between the trimmed V and J ends, which lost 5 bases and 6 bases, there was a span of 11 bases. The germline gives CDR1 MNHEY, CDR2 SMNVEV (reference sequence).

This chain uses TRBV6-1 with TRBJ1-5; unclear D gene. The germline V gene has CDR1 MNHNS and CDR2 SASEGT. Trimming took off 3 bases at V and 0 bases at J, with 6 bases between the two ends. The CDR3 totals 14 residues. CDR3 in amino acids: CASSEPYSNQPQHF. In DNA, the CDR3 is TGTGCCAGCAGTGAGCCCTATAGCAATCAGCCCCAGCATTTT.

The rearrangement links TRBV10-3 to TRBJ2-3; TRBD2 might be the D (6 bases). In germline, CDR1 is ENHRY, CDR2 SYGVKD. The CDR3 sequence is 15 residues long. V lost 9 bases and J 0 bases, leaving 16 bases between the germline ends. DNA for the CDR3: TGTGCCATTACCAATCAGCGGGCTAGCACAGATACGCAGTATTTT. This gives the protein CAITNQRASTDTQYF.

This chain links TRBV5-8 with TRBJ2-5, with TRBD1 identical over 7 bases. Trimming removed 0 bases from V and 2 bases from J; junction bases left unmatched: 1. The CDR3 consists of 14 residues. Germline V gene sequence: CDR1 SGHTS, CDR2 YDEGEE. The CDR3 loop reads CASSLGDRQETQYF. The CDR3, as DNA: TGTGCCAGCAGCTTGGGGGACAGACAAGAGACCCAGTACTTC. Looking up the rest from reference TRBV5-8 and TRBJ2-5 gives the full variable domain: EAGVTQSPTHLIKTRGQQATLRCSPISGHTSVYWYQQALGLGLQFLLWYDEGEERNRGNFPPRFSGRQFPNYSSELNVNALELEDSALYLCASSLGDRQETQYFGPGTRLLVL.